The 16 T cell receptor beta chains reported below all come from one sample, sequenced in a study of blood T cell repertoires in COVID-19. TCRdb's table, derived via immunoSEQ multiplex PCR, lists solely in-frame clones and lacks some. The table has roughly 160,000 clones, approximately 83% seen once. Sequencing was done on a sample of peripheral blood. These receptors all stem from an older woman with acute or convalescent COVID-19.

This chain's CDR3 is CASSYRQAVQFF. The CDR3 DNA reads as TGTGCCAGCAGCTACCGACAGGCCGTGCAGTTCTTC. The chain recombines TRBV7-6 with TRBJ2-1; a possible D gene is TRBD1 (6 bases). V was trimmed by 4 bases and J by 12 bases, leaving 13 bases between them. The germline CDR1 and CDR2 sequences are SGHVS and FNYEAQ. There are 12 residues in the CDR3.

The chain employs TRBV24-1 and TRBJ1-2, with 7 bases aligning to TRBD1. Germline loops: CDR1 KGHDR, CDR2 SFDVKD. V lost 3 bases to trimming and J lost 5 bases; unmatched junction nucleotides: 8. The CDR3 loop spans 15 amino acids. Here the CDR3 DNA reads TGTGCCACCAGTGATAGCTCCGGGACAGAATATGGCTACACCTTC. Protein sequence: CATSDSSGTEYGYTF.

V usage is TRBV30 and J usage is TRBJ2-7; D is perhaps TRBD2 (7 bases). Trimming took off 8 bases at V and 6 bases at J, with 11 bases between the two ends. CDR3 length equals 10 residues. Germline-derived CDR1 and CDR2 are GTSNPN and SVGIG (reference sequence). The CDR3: CAGGAAEQYF. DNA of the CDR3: TGTGCCGGGGGGGCCGCCGAGCAGTACTTC.

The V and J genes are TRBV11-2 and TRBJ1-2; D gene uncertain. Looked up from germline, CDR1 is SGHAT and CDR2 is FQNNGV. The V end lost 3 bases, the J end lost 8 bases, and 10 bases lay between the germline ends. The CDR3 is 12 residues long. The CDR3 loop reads CASSFDRGGYTF. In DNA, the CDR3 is TGTGCCAGCAGCTTCGATAGAGGGGGCTACACCTTC.

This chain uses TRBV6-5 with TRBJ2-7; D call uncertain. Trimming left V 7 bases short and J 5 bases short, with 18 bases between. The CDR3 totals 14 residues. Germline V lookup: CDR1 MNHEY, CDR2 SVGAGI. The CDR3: CASTLVGPRHEQYF. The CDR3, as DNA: TGTGCCAGCACACTTGTGGGCCCACGCCACGAGCAGTACTTC.

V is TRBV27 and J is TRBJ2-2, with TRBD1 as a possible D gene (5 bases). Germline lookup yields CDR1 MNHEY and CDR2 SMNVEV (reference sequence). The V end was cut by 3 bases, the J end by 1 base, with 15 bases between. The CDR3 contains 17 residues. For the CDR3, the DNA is TGTGCCAGCAGTTTGAGTGGGGCGACCCTGAACACCGGGGAGCTGTTTTTT. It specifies CASSLSGATLNTGELFF.

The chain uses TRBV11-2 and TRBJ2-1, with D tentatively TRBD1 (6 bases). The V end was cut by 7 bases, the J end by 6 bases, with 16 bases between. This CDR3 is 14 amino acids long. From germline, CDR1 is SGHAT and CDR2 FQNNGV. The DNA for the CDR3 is TGTGCCAGCACCCCACAAAGGGGGACCAATGAGCAGTTCTTC. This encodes CASTPQRGTNEQFF. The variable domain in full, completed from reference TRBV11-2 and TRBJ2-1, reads EAGVAQSPRYKIIEKRQSVAFWCNPISGHATLYWYQQILGQGPKLLIQFQNNGVVDDSQLPKDRFSAERLKGVDSTLKIQPAKLEDSAVYLCASTPQRGTNEQFFGPGTRLTVL.

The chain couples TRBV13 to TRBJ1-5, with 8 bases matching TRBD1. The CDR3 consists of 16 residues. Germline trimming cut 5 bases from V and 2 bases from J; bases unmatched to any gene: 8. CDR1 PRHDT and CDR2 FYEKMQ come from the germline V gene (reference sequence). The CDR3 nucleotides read TGTGCCAGCAGCCTCTGGACAGGGTCGGGCAATCAGCCCCAGCATTTT. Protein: CASSLWTGSGNQPQHF.

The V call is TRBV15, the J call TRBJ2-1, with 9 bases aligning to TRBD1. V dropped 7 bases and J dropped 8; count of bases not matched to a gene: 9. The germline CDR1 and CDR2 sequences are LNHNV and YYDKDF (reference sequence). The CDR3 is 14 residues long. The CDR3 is CATTTGTGYHEQFF. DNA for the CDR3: TGTGCCACCACCACCGGGACAGGGTACCATGAGCAGTTCTTC.

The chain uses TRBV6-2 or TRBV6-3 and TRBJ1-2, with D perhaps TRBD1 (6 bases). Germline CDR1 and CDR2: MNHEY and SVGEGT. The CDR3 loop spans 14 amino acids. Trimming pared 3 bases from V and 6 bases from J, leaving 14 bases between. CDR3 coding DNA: TGTGCCAGCAGTTATAGAACAGGGACCCATGGCTACACCTTC. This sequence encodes CASSYRTGTHGYTF.

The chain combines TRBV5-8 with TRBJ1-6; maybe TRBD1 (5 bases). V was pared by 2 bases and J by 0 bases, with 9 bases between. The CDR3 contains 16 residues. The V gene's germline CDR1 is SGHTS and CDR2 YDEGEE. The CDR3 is CASSLRQSSYNSPLHF. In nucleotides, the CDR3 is TGTGCCAGCAGCTTACGACAGAGCTCCTATAATTCACCCCTCCACTTT.

The CDR3 DNA is TGTGCCAGCAGCCAACAGGGTTACGAGCAGTACTTC. This translates into CASSQQGYEQYF. The chain links TRBV7-9 to TRBJ2-7; a weak D match, TRBD1 (6 bases). The germline V gene encodes CDR1 SEHNR and CDR2 FQNEAQ (reference sequence). This CDR3 comprises 12 residues. Trimming removed 5 bases at V and 4 bases at J, with 9 bases between.

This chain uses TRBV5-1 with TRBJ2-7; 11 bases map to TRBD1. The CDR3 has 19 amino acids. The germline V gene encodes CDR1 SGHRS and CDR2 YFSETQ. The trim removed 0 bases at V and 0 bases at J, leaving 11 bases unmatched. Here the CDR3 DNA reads TGCGCCAGCAGCTTGGTAGGGTTCGCAGGGACAGGGGGCTCCTACGAGCAGTACTTC. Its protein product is CASSLVGFAGTGGSYEQYF.

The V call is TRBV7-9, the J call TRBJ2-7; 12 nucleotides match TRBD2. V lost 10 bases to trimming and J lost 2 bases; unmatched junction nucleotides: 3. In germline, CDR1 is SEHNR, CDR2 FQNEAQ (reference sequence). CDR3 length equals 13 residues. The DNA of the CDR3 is TGTGCCACGGGACTAGCGGGTCCCTACGAGCAGTACTTC. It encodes CATGLAGPYEQYF.

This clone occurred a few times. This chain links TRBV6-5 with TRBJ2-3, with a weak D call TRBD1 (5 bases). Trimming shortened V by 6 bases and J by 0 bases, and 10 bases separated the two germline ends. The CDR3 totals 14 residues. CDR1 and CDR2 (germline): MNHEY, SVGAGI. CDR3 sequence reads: CASSTGRSTDTQYF. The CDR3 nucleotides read TGTGCCAGCAGCACAGGACGTAGCACAGATACGCAGTATTTT.

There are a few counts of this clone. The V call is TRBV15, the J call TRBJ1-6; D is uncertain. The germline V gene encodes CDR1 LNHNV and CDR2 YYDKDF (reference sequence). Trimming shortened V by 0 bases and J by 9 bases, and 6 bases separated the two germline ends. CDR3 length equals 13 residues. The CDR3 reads CATSRDQASPLHF. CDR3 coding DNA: TGTGCCACCAGCAGAGATCAGGCTTCACCCCTCCACTTT.